The 10 T cell receptor beta chains presented below share a single source sample, sequenced in a study of breast tumors, draining lymph nodes, adjacent tissues. TCRdb recomputed calls from the multiplex PCR reads with MiXCR, one row per CDR3 protein. The sample gives more than 200,000 distinct CDR3 sequences, roughly 32% of which show up once; approximately 1.4% is in the top ten. Axillary draining lymph nodes of breast cancer patients supplied the node samples. The material sequenced was axillary lymph node tissue. These receptors came from a female donor with breast cancer. Some clones in this sample may be carry-over from other donors' samples.

The genes are TRBV7-2 and TRBJ2-3; 13 bases align to TRBD2. CDR3 size: 17 residues. V was clipped by 6 bases and J by 6 bases; unmatched bases: 12. From germline, CDR1 is SGHTA and CDR2 FQGNSA. For the CDR3, the DNA is TGTGCCAGCAGACTAGCGGGAGGGCCTAAGGGTAACGATACGCAGTATTTT. Encoded protein: CASRLAGGPKGNDTQYF.

This clonotype occurred many times. The chain is built from TRBV15 and TRBJ2-1, with 9 bases identical to TRBD2. Germline V gene lookup returns CDR1 LNHNV and CDR2 YYDKDF (reference sequence). The CDR3 extends over 21 amino acids. V dropped 0 bases and J dropped 6; count of bases not matched to a gene: 21. For the CDR3, the DNA is TGTGCCACCAGCAGAGATTCCCCAGGGGATTTAGCGGGAGCTCTAAGCAATGAGCAGTTCTTC. Amino acids: CATSRDSPGDLAGALSNEQFF.

This clonotype has only a few counts. V gene TRBV6-5 combines with J gene TRBJ2-5; 10 bases match TRBD1. The germline V gene has CDR1 MNHEY and CDR2 SVGAGI. V lost 7 bases and J lost 7; bases outside the gene matches: 21. The CDR3 sequence is 18 residues long. CDR3 DNA sequence: TGTGCCAGCAAAACCTTACGAGGGGGACAGGGGACGGAGGGGACCCAGTACTTC. It encodes CASKTLRGGQGTEGTQYF.

This clonotype was detected ten times or more. The genes are TRBV9 and TRBJ2-1, with 9 bases lining up with TRBD2. The CDR3 has 16 amino acids. CDR1 and CDR2 (germline): SGDLS, YYNGEE. J was trimmed by 0 bases and V by 4 bases; bases with no gene match: 5. In nucleotides, the CDR3 is TGTGCCAGCAGCCATCATAGCGGGAGCTCCTACAATGAGCAGTTCTTC. The encoded protein is CASSHHSGSSYNEQFF.

The sample holds many counts of this clonotype. This chain joins TRBV2 and TRBJ2-2; TRBD2 matches at 7 bases. Germline loops: CDR1 SNHLY, CDR2 FYNNEI. The V segment lost 11 bases and the J segment 2 bases; nucleotides outside the gene matches: 8. This CDR3 contains 14 residues. The CDR3 is CAREAGQNTGELFF. The CDR3 DNA sequence: TGTGCCCGGGAGGCCGGGCAAAACACCGGGGAGCTGTTTTTT.

Turning to this clonotype: Just one base apart from a much larger clone, this may be a read error. No conserved phenylalanine or tryptophan ends this CDR3, so it is likely a read error. The gene calls are TRBV7-9 and TRBJ2-1; 9 positions match TRBD1. Per the germline V gene, CDR1 is SEHNR and CDR2 is FQNEAQ (reference sequence). The CDR3 is made up of 14 amino acids. Trimming at V came to 2 bases and at J to 5 bases, leaving 1 base not matched to a gene. The CDR3 protein is CASSLRTGDNEQFL. The DNA of the CDR3 is TGTGCCAGCAGCTTACGGACAGGGGACAATGAGCAGTTCCTC.

The chain is built from TRBV28 and TRBJ1-2, with a weak D call TRBD1 (5 bases). CDR3 length equals 14 residues. The germline gives CDR1 MDHEN, CDR2 SYDVKM. V was pared by 6 bases and J by 3 bases, with 14 bases between. CDR3 DNA: TGTGCCAGCAGATACCGGGACCGATACTATGGCTACACCTTC. Its translation is CASRYRDRYYGYTF.

In this sample, this clonotype turned up many times. This chain joins TRBV28 and TRBJ2-7; 7 bases are a match to TRBD1. The trim removed 2 bases at V and 3 bases at J, leaving 4 bases unmatched. CDR1 and CDR2 (germline): MDHEN, SYDVKM. The CDR3 contains 14 residues. The CDR3 DNA reads TGTGCCAGCAGTTTAAGGGGGCCGGTCTACGAGCAGTACTTC. Translation: CASSLRGPVYEQYF.

The sample holds many counts of this clonotype. The chain recombines TRBV6-5 with TRBJ2-6, with 8 bases fitting TRBD1. This CDR3 contains 18 residues. Germline trimming cut 4 bases from V and 0 bases from J; bases unmatched to any gene: 8. CDR1 and CDR2 (germline): MNHEY, SVGAGI. The CDR3, as DNA: TGTGCCAGCAGTTGGGTCAGGGGGCTCCTCTCTGGGGCCAACGTCCTGACTTTC. It translates to CASSWVRGLLSGANVLTF.

This clonotype has ten or more counts. This chain joins TRBV6-1 and TRBJ2-3; TRBD2 is a possible D gene (5 bases). Trimming removed 11 bases at V and 2 bases at J, with 20 bases between. The germline CDR1 and CDR2 sequences are MNHNS and SASEGT. The CDR3 is 15 residues long. CDR3 sequence (DNA): TGTGCCGCGGAACGGACTCTCACTGACACAGATACGCAGTATTTT. Its translation: CAAERTLTDTDTQYF.